This paragraph reports one T cell receptor (beta chain). The libraries were made with immunoSEQ v3. Sequencing was performed with immunoSEQ multiplex PCR; in TCRdb, only in-frame clones are kept and a portion is missing. The sample contains over 20,000 clones, roughly 72% of which appear only once. The sample originates from a study of TIL therapy for anti-PD-1-resistant metastatic lung cancer. Overall study context: Tumors had a median PD-L1 proportion score of approximately 6%.

This CDR3 spans 15 amino acids. V trimming: 3 bases; J trimming: 3 bases; junction bases outside the gene matches: 5. CDR1 LGHNA and CDR2 YSLEER come from the germline V gene. Time point of the sample: pre-treatment sample, taken before nivolumab and TIL therapy. Most excised metastases sampled were pleural nodules or supraclavicular lymph nodes. The TCR originated in a person between 25 and 79 years old with non-small cell lung cancer. The sequenced sample was tumor tissue, obtained at baseline. The V call is TRBV4-3, the J call TRBJ2-7, with 10 bases lining up with TRBD1. CDR3: CASSQSRDRGYEQYF. The CDR3 DNA is TGCGCCAGCAGCCAGAGCCGGGACAGGGGCTACGAGCAGTACTTC.